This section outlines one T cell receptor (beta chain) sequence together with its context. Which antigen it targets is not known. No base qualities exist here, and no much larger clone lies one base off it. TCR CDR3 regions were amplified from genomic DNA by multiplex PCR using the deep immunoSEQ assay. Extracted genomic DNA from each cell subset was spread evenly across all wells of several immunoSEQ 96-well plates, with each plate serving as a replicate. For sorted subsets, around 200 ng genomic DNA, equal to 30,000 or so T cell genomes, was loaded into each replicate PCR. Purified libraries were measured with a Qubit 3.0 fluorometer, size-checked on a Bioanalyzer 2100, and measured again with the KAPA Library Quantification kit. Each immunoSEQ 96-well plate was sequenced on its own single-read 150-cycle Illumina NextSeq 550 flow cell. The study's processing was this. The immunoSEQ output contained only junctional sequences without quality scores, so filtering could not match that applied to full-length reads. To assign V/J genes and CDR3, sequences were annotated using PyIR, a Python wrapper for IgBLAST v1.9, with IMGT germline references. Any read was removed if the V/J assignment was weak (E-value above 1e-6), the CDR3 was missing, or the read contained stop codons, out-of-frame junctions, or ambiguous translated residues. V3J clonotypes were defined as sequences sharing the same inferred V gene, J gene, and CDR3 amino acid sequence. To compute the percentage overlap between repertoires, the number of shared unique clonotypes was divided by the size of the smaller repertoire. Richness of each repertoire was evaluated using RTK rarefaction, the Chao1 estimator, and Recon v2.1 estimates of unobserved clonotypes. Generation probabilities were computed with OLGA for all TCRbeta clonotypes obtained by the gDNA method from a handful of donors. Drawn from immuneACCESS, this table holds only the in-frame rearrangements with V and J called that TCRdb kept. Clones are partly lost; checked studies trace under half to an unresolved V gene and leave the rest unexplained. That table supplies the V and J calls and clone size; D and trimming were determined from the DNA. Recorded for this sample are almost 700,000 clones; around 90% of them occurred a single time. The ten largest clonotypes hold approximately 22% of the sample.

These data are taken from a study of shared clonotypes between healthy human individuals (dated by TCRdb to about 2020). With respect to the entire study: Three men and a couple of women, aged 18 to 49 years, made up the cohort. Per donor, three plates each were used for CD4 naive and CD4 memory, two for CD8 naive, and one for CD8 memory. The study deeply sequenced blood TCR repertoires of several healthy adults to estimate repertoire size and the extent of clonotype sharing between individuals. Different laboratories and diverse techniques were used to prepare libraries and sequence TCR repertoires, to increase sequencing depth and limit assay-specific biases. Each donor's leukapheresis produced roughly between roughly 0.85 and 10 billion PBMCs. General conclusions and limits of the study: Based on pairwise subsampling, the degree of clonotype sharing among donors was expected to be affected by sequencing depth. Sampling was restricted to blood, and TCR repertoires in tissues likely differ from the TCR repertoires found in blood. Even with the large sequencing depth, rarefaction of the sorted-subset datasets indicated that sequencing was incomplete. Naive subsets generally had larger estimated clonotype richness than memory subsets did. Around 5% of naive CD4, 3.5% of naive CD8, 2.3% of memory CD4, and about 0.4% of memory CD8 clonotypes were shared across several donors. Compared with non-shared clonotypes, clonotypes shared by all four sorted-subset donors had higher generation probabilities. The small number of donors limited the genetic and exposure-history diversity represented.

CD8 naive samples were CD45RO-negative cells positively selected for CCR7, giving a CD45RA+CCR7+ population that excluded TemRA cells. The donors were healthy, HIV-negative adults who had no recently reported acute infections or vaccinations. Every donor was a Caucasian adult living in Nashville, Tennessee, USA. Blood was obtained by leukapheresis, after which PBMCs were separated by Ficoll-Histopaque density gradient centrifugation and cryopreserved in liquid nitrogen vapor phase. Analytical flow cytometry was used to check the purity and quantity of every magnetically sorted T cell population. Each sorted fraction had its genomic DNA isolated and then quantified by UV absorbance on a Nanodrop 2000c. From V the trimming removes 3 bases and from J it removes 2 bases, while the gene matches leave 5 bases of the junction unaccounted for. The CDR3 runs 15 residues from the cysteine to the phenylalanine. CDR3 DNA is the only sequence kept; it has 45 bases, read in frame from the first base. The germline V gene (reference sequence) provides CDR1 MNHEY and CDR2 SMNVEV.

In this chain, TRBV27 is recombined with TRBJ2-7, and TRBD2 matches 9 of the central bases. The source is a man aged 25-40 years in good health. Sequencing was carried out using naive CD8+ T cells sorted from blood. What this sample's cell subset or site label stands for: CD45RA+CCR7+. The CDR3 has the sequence CASSLKGLATYEQYF. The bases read TGTGCCAGCAGTTTGAAAGGACTAGCGACCTACGAGCAGTACTTC.